The clone carrying this T cell receptor beta chain was seen a single time. The CDR3 has 16 residues. V dropped 0 bases and J dropped 5 bases, with 15 bases sitting between them. Germline V gene data show CDR1 as SGHNT and CDR2 as YYREEE (reference sequence). The sample is drawn from a study of OX40 agonist ivuxolimab in advanced cancers. Assay: immunoSEQ multiplex PCR; the TCRdb copy retains only in-frame clones and omits some. The data hold more than 85,000 clones, with around 90% observed a single time. This TCR was sampled from an adult with an advanced solid tumor such as melanoma, head and neck, liver or kidney cancer. The chain recombines TRBV5-4 with TRBJ2-1; D could derive from TRBD1 or TRBD2 (5 bases each). This sample comprised CD4+ or CD8+ T cells sorted from blood, obtained in a trial of the OX40 agonist ivuxolimab. In nucleotides, the CDR3 is TGTGCCAGCAGCTTGGGTAGAGGGGTCCGGGACAATGAGCAGTTCTTC. Protein: CASSLGRGVRDNEQFF. Together with reference TRBV5-4 and TRBJ2-1, the CDR3 gives the full variable domain: ETGVTQSPTHLIKTRGQQVTLRCSSQSGHNTVSWYQQALGQGPQFIFQYYREEENGRGNFPPRFSGLQFPNYSSELNVNALELDDSALYLCASSLGRGVRDNEQFFGPGTRLTVL.